The 21 T cell receptor beta chains below come from one sample, sequenced in a study of CD8+ T cells in alopecia areata. The authors extracted RNA and reverse transcribed it into cDNA as the sequencing template. Only in-frame clones appear in the TCRdb table, and some are missing; sequencing was by immunoSEQ multiplex PCR. Of 90,000 to 150,000 clones in the sample, more than 40% were seen once. Treatment indicated: oral pan-JAK inhibitor, 5-10 mg twice daily. The material was CD4+ T cells sorted from blood, obtained at week 4, from a patient treated with tofacitinib. The receptors were gathered from a human donor with alopecia areata.

This clone was seen a handful of times. The chain employs TRBV5-1 and TRBJ2-1; a possible D gene is TRBD1 (5 bases). The CDR3 loop spans 14 amino acids. The ends were cut back, 0 bases at V and 4 bases at J, with 8 bases in the middle. Germline V gene lookup returns CDR1 SGHRS and CDR2 YFSETQ. This CDR3 is CASSLGQPYNEQFF. CDR3 nucleotide sequence: TGCGCCAGCAGCTTGGGACAGCCTTACAATGAGCAGTTCTTC.

This clone was counted a single time. V usage is TRBV25-1 and J usage is TRBJ1-5; D gene unclear. V was pared by 4 bases and J by 7 bases, with 17 bases between. There are 15 residues in the CDR3. Germline CDR1 reads MGHDK; CDR2 reads SYGVNS. CDR3: CASSVPSRGGQPQHF. In DNA, the CDR3 is TGTGCCAGCAGTGTTCCCTCCCGGGGAGGCCAGCCCCAGCATTTT.

This clone showed up just a few times. The rearrangement links TRBV7-8 to TRBJ2-2; a weak D match, TRBD1 (7 bases). V lost 5 bases, J lost 5 bases, and 21 bases lay in between. This CDR3 comprises 17 residues. Germline V gene data show CDR1 as SGHVS and CDR2 as FQNEAQ. The CDR3 reads CASSPRPPQGGTGELFF. In DNA, the CDR3 is TGTGCCAGCAGCCCGAGGCCCCCCCAGGGGGGAACCGGGGAGCTGTTTTTT.

The chain employs TRBV7-2 and TRBJ2-7; D uncertain. Germline values: CDR1 SGHTA, CDR2 FQGNSA. Deletions cut 1 base from V and 4 bases from J, with 5 bases between. The CDR3 sequence is 12 residues long. CDR3 sequence (DNA): TGTGCCAGCAGCTTAGTGGGTTACGAGCAGTACTTC. This sequence encodes CASSLVGYEQYF.

This clone appeared a few times. CDR3 bases: TGTGCCAGCCGGACTAGCGGGGCGACAGATACGCAGTATTTT. Its protein product is CASRTSGATDTQYF. This sequence joins TRBV27 and TRBJ2-3; 12 nucleotides agree with TRBD2. Germline-derived CDR1 and CDR2 are MNHEY and SMNVEV (reference sequence). The V gene end was trimmed by 8 bases and the J gene end by 3 bases; junction bases not matched to a gene: 3. This CDR3 region has 14 residues.

The chain employs TRBV30 and TRBJ2-1; TRBD2 agrees at 10 bases. CDR3 length equals 15 residues. Germline lookup yields CDR1 GTSNPN and CDR2 SVGIG (reference sequence). With V trimmed by 5 bases and J by 4 bases, 8 bases remained unmatched. The CDR3 bases are TGTGCCTGGGACCCGGGACTAGCGTCATACAATGAGCAGTTCTTC. It yields the protein CAWDPGLASYNEQFF.

There are a few counts of this clone. This CDR3 is CASSQGATGTGMRYTF. CDR3 DNA: TGTGCCAGCAGCCAAGGAGCCACGGGGACAGGGATGCGCTACACCTTC. The V gene is TRBV4-2, the J gene TRBJ1-2; 9 bases agree with TRBD1. Germline values: CDR1 LGHNA, CDR2 YNFKEQ. Trimming at V came to 1 base and at J to 9 bases, leaving 12 bases not matched to a gene. CDR3 length: 16 residues.

V gene TRBV7-9 combines with J gene TRBJ2-7; 10 nucleotides align to TRBD1. Trimming removed 5 bases from V and 5 bases from J; junction bases left unmatched: 6. The CDR3 sequence is 14 residues long. Germline-derived CDR1 and CDR2 are SEHNR and FQNEAQ (reference sequence). The CDR3 sequence: CASSPPGTGDEQYF. The DNA of the CDR3 is TGTGCCAGCAGCCCCCCCGGGACAGGGGACGAGCAGTACTTC.

The gene calls are TRBV5-4 and TRBJ1-6; the match to TRBD1 covers 7 bases. The CDR3 is 14 residues long. The germline V gene has CDR1 SGHNT and CDR2 YYREEE (reference sequence). Trimming at V came to 1 base and at J to 7 bases, leaving 2 bases not matched to a gene. The CDR3 spells CASSLPQGNSPLHF. CDR3 DNA: TGTGCCAGCAGCTTGCCACAGGGGAATTCACCCCTCCACTTT.

This clone was seen more than once but under ten times. The rearrangement joins TRBV19 to TRBJ1-1; maybe TRBD1 (6 bases). CDR1 is LNHDA, CDR2 SQIVND, per germline (reference sequence). Trimming took 3 bases from V and 5 from J, leaving 13 bases between them. This CDR3 is built from 14 residues. CDR3 coding DNA: TGTGCCAGTAGTATGGGACACCAGCGGACTGAAGCTTTCTTT. This gives the protein CASSMGHQRTEAFF.

The chain recombines TRBV7-9 with TRBJ1-5, with 8 bases aligning to TRBD1. Germline loops: CDR1 SEHNR, CDR2 FQNEAQ (reference sequence). With 3 bases clipped from V and 0 bases from J, the junction kept 1 base outside the gene matches. The CDR3 has 15 amino acids. CDR3 coding DNA: TGTGCCAGCAGCTTGGACAGGGATAGCAATCAGCCCCAGCATTTT. Translated: CASSLDRDSNQPQHF.

The genes are TRBV2 and TRBJ2-5; D is uncertain. The germline gives CDR1 SNHLY, CDR2 FYNNEI. Trimming left V 3 bases short and J 3 bases short, with 8 bases between. This CDR3 comprises 13 residues. The CDR3 sequence is CASSDPGEETQYF. In DNA form, the CDR3 reads TGTGCCAGCAGTGATCCAGGAGAAGAGACCCAGTACTTC.

The gene calls are TRBV10-1 and TRBJ1-1; D gene ambiguous. CDR1 WNHNN and CDR2 SYGVQD come from the germline V gene (reference sequence). This CDR3 is 12 amino acids long. Trimming removed 3 bases at V and 1 base at J, with 3 bases between. CDR3 sequence reads: CASSDANTEAFF. CDR3 DNA sequence: TGCGCCAGCAGTGACGCGAACACTGAAGCTTTCTTT.

In its sample, this clone was seen a few times. The rearrangement links TRBV18 to TRBJ2-7; D possibly corresponds to TRBD2 (7 bases). Looked up from germline, CDR1 is KGHSH and CDR2 is LQKENI. The CDR3 contains 13 residues. Trimming took 6 bases from V and 7 from J, leaving 16 bases between them. The CDR3 spells CASSPGEGPEQYF. The CDR3 coding sequence is TGTGCCAGCTCCCCAGGGGAGGGGCCAGAGCAGTACTTC. The full variable domain, completed using reference TRBV18 and TRBJ2-7, is NAGVMQNPRHLVRRRGQEARLRCSPMKGHSHVYWYRQLPEEGLKFMVYLQKENIIDESGMPKERFSAEFPKEGPSILRIQQVVRGDSAAYFCASSPGEGPEQYFGPGTRLTVT.

The chain joins TRBV9 to TRBJ2-6; D is possibly TRBD1 (5 bases). This CDR3 has 14 residues. Germline CDR1 and CDR2: SGDLS and YYNGEE. V lost 4 bases and J lost 14, with 19 bases in between. This chain's CDR3 is CASSSGDSTTLLTF. The CDR3 DNA reads TGTGCCAGCAGCTCCGGCGACAGTACCACCCTCCTGACTTTC.

This clone has just a few counts. The V and J genes are TRBV7-9 and TRBJ2-6; no clear D gene. CDR3 length equals 15 residues. Germline CDR1 is SEHNR and CDR2 is FQNEAQ (reference sequence). The V gene lost 4 bases and the J gene lost 1 base, with 8 bases spanning the gap. The CDR3 nucleotides are TGTGCCAGCAGCTCCGAGATGTCTGGGGCCAACGTCCTGACTTTC. Its translation is CASSSEMSGANVLTF.

This clone was observed many times. One junction end disagrees with the germline gene, perhaps due to a read error. V usage is TRBV19 and J usage is TRBJ1-1, with D possibly TRBD1 on 6 matching bases. CDR1 LNHDA and CDR2 SQIVND come from the germline V gene (reference sequence). This CDR3 is built from 16 residues. The CDR3 loop is CASRIGMGQLNTEAFF. As DNA, the CDR3 is TGTGCCAGTAGAATAGGTATGGGACAATTGAACACTGAAGCTTTCTTT.

The V call is TRBV4-1, the J call TRBJ1-4, with D unclear. CDR1 and CDR2 (germline): MGHRA, YSYEKL. Trimming took off 0 bases at V and 0 bases at J, with 14 bases between the two ends. This CDR3 has 18 residues. The CDR3 nucleotides read TGCGCCAGCAGCCAAGATGAGAGAGTAGAGGCAACTAATGAAAAACTGTTTTTT. It yields the protein CASSQDERVEATNEKLFF.

The J gene is TRBJ2-5, the V gene TRBV9, with 9 bases matching TRBD2. In germline, CDR1 is SGDLS, CDR2 YYNGEE. J gave up 5 bases and V 3 bases, and 17 bases lay outside the gene matches. CDR3 length: 18 amino acids. The CDR3 spells CASSALLSAGGPGETQYF. The CDR3, as DNA: TGTGCCAGCAGCGCTCTCCTCTCCGCGGGAGGGCCAGGGGAGACCCAGTACTTC.

The rearrangement uses TRBV27 and TRBJ2-3; 9 bases match TRBD1. CDR3 length: 15 amino acids. Germline V lookup: CDR1 MNHEY, CDR2 SMNVEV (reference sequence). V lost 4 bases, J lost 4 bases, and 6 bases stayed unmatched. Here the CDR3 DNA reads TGTGCCAGCAGTTCCTCGGGACAGGGATCAGATACGCAGTATTTT. Amino acid sequence: CASSSSGQGSDTQYF.

V usage is TRBV11-2 and J usage is TRBJ2-7, with 13 nucleotides matching TRBD2. The CDR3 consists of 18 residues. The junction had 12 bases not matched to a gene; V was cut back by 5 bases and J by 2 bases. Germline V gene sequence: CDR1 SGHAT, CDR2 FQNNGV. CDR3 DNA sequence: TGTGCCAGCAGCCCACTGAGGACTAGCGGGGGCACCACCTACGAGCAGTACTTC. The encoded protein is CASSPLRTSGGTTYEQYF.